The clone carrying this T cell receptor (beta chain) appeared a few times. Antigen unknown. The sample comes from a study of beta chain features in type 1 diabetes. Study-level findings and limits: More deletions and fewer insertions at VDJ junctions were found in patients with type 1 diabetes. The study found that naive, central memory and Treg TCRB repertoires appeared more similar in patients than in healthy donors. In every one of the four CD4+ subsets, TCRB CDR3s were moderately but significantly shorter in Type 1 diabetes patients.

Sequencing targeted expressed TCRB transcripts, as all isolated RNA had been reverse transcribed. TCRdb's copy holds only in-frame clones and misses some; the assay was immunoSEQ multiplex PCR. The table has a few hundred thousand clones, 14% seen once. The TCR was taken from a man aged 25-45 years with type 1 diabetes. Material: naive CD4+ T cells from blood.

CDR3: CAWSDRGNSPLHF. The CDR3 DNA reads TGTGCCTGGTCTGACAGGGGGAATTCACCCCTCCACTTT. The chain recombines TRBV30 with TRBJ1-6, with 9 bases that match TRBD1. The CDR3 contains 13 residues. V dropped 5 bases and J dropped 7; count of bases not matched to a gene: 3. The germline V gene has CDR1 GTSNPN and CDR2 SVGIG (reference sequence).